This T cell receptor (beta chain) was recovered during a study of cytomegalovirus exposure and HLA in healthy donors. General study points: Reports state that TCR beta sequences accurately predicted most subjects' HLA-A and HLA-B alleles. Using a false discovery rate of 0.05, a later analysis showed that 16,000 or so TCR beta sequences were associated with HLA alleles. Later findings reportedly placed an Asian-associated ancestry cluster below the roughly 670-donor mean for N-insertions. The study had only CMV serostatus as immune exposure information.

The PCR made use of 60 Vbeta and 13 Jbeta primers. The assay was immunoSEQ multiplex PCR, and TCRdb's table has in-frame clones only and misses some. The sample yields some 120,000 clones, roughly 78% seen once. About this clone: The antigen remains unidentified.

V gave up 2 bases and J gave up 4 bases, with 14 bases separating them. CDR1 PRHDT and CDR2 FYEKMQ come from the germline V gene (reference sequence). The CDR3 totals 15 residues. The chain links TRBV13 to TRBJ2-5, with D possibly matching TRBD2 (6 bases). The clonotype comes from a young man in good health and CMV-seronegative. Sequencing was performed on PBMCs. The CDR3 DNA sequence: TGTGCCAGCAGCTTAACGCCCCGGAGGGGAGAGACCCAGTACTTC. Its protein is CASSLTPRRGETQYF. Together with reference TRBV13 and TRBJ2-5, the CDR3 gives the full variable domain: AAGVIQSPRHLIKEKRETATLKCYPIPRHDTVYWYQQGPGQDPQFLISFYEKMQSDKGSIPDRFSAQQFSDYHSELNMSSLELGDSALYFCASSLTPRRGETQYFGPGTRLLVL.